This T cell receptor beta chain was recovered during a study of T cells in Graves' hyperthyroidism and ophthalmopathy. Using RNA transcripts as the source, TCR beta CDR3 regions were amplified. The primer set for the first-round RT-PCR of the TCR CDR3 was HTBI. MiXCR, run by TCRdb on the multiplex PCR reads, gives a single entry per CDR3 protein. The sample contains 690,000 or so distinct CDR3 sequences, around 20% of which appear only once. In this sample, this clonotype turned up many times. The germline gives CDR1 SGHAT, CDR2 FQNNGV. CDR3 length: 15 residues. Trimming removed 1 base at V and 1 base at J, with 5 bases between.

This TCR derives from a woman aged 50 to 65 with Graves' hyperthyroidism that later progressed to Graves' ophthalmopathy. The specimen was blood. J is TRBJ1-6 and V is TRBV11-2; D uncertain. CDR3: CASSLVGSYNSPLHF. The CDR3 nucleotides read TGTGCCAGCAGCTTAGTAGGATCCTATAATTCACCCCTCCACTTT.